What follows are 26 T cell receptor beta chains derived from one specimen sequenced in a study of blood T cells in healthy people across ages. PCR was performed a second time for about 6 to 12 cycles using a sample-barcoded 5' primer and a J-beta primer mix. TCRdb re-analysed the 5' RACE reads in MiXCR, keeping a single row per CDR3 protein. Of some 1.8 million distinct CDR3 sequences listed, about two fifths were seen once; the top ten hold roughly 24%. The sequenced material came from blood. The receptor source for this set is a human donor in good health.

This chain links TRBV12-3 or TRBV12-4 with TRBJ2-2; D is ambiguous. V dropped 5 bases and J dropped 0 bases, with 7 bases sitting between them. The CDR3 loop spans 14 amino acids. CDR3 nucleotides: TGTGCCAGCAGTAAGGGATCGAACACCGGGGAGCTGTTTTTT. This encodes CASSKGSNTGELFF.

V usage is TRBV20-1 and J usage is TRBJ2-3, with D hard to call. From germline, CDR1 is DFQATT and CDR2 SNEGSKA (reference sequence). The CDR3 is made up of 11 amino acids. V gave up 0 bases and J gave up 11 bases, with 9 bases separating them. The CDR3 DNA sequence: TGCAGTGCTAGAGATTCAAGCATGCAGTATTTT. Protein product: CSARDSSMQYF.

CDR3 DNA sequence: TGTGCCAGCAGTGAGGACAGTTGGGGATATGGCTACACCTTC. Its translation: CASSEDSWGYGYTF. The rearrangement uses TRBV6-2 or TRBV6-3 and TRBJ1-2; D is possibly TRBD1 (6 bases). Trimming took 5 bases from V and 5 from J, leaving 15 bases between them. The CDR3 sequence is 14 residues long. The germline gives CDR1 MNHEY, CDR2 SVGEGT.

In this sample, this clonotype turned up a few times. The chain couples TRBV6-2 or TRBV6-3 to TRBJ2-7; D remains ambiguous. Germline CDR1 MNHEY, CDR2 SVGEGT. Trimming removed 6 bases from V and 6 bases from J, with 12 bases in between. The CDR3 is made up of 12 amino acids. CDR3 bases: TGTGCCAGCAGGTTGACATCTTCCGAGCAGTACTTC. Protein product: CASRLTSSEQYF.

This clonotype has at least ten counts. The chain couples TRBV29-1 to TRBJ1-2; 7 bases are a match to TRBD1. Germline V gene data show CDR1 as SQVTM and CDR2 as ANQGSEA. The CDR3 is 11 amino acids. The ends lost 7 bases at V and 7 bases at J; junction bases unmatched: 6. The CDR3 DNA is TGCAGCGCCTCCAGGGGGGGTGGCTACACCTTC. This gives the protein CSASRGGGYTF.

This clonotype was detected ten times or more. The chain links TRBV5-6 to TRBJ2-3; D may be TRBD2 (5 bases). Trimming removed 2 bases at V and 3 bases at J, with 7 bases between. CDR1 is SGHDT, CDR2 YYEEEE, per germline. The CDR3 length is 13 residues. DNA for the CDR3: TGTGCCAGCAGCTTACAGCGGACAGATACGCAGTATTTT. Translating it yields CASSLQRTDTQYF.

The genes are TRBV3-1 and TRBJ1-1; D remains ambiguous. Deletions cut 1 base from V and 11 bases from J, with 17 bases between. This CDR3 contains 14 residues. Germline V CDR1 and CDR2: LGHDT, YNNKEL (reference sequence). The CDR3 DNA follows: TGTGCCAGCAGCCAAGTTTATCGAGGGCTGGGGGCTTTCTTT. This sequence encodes CASSQVYRGLGAFF.

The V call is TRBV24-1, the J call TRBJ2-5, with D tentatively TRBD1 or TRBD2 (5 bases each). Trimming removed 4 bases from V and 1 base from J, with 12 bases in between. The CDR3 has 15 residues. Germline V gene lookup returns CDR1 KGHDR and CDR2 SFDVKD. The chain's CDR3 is CATSDPGAAQETQYF. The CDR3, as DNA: TGTGCCACCAGTGACCCCGGGGCGGCCCAAGAGACCCAGTACTTC.

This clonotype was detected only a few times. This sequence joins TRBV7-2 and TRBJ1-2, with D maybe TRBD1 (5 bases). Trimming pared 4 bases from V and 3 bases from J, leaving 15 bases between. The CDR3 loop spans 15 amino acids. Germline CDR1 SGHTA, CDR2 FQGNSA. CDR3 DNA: TGTGCCAGCAGCTGGAGGGGAGGGAAGGACTATGGCTACACCTTC. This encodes CASSWRGGKDYGYTF. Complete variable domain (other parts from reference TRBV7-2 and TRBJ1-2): GAGVSQSPSNKVTEKGKDVELRCDPISGHTALYWYRQSLGQGLEFLIYFQGNSAPDKSGLPSDRFSAERTGGSVSTLTIQRTQQEDSAVYLCASSWRGGKDYGYTFGSGTRLTVV.

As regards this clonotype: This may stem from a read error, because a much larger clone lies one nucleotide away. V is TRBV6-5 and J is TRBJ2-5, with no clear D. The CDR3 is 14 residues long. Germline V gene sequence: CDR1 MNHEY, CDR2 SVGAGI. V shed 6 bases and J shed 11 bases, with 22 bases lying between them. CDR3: CASSSVGRLYGQYF. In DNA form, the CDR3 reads TGTGCCAGCAGCTCAGTCGGCCGCCTATACGGGCAGTACTTC.

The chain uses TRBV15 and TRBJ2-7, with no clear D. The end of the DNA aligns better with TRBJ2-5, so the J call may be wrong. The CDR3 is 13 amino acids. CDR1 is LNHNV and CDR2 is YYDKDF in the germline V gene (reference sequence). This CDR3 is CATSRVPRETQYF. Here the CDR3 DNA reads TGTGCCACCAGCAGAGTCCCCCGGGAGACCCAGTACTTC.

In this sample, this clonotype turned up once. The CDR3 sequence: CASSPRGLGQSNQPQHF. The CDR3 DNA reads TGTGCCAGCAGCCCGAGAGGATTAGGGCAGTCAAATCAGCCCCAGCATTTT. This chain links TRBV7-6 with TRBJ1-5; no definite D call. CDR3 length: 17 amino acids. Per germline, CDR1 SGHVS and CDR2 FNYEAQ. V dropped 5 bases and J dropped 4 bases, with 21 bases sitting between them.

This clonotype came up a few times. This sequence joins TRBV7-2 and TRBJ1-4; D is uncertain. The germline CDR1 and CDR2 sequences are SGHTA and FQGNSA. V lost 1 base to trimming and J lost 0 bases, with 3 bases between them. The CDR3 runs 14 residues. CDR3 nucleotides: TGTGCCAGCAGCTTAGACCCAACTAATGAAAAACTGTTTTTT. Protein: CASSLDPTNEKLFF.

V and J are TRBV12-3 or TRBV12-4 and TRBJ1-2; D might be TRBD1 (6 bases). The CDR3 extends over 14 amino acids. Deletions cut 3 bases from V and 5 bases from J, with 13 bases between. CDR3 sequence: CASSFNREGYGYTF. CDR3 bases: TGTGCCAGCAGTTTTAACAGGGAAGGATATGGCTACACCTTC.

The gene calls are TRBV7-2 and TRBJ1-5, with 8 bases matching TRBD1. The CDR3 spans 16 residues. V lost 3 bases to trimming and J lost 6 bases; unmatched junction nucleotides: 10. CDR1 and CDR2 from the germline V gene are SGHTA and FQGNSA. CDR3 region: CASSLDRAALGQPQHF. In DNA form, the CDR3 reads TGTGCCAGCAGCTTGGACAGGGCGGCCCTGGGTCAGCCCCAGCATTTT.

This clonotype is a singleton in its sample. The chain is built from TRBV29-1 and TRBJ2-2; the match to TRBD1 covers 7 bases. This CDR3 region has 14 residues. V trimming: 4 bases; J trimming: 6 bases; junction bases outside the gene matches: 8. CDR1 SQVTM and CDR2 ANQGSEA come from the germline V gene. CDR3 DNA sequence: TGCAGCGTTGCCGAATCTACAGGGGCCGGGGAGCTGTTTTTT. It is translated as CSVAESTGAGELFF.

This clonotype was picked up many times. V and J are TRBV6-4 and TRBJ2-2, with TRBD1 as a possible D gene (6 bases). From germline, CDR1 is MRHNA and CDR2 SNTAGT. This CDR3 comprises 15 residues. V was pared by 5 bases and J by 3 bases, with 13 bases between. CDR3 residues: CASSSQGIDTGELFF. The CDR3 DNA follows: TGTGCCAGCAGTTCTCAGGGGATTGACACCGGGGAGCTGTTTTTT.

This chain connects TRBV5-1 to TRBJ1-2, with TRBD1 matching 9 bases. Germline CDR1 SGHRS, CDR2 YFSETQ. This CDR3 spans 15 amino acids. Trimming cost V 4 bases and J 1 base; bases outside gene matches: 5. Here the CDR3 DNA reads TGCGCCAGCAGCACAAGGACAGGGGTTAACTATGGCTACACCTTC. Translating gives CASSTRTGVNYGYTF.

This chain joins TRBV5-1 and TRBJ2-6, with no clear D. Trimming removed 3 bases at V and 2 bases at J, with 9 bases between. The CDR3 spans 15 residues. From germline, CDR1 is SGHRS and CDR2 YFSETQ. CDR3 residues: CASSSTVTGANVLTF. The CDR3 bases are TGCGCCAGCAGCTCTACAGTTACTGGGGCCAACGTCCTGACTTTC.

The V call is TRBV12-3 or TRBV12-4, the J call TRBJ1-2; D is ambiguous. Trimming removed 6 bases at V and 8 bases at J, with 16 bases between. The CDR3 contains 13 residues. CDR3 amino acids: CASSLRGLGGYTF. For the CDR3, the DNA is TGTGCCAGCAGCTTGCGAGGGTTGGGCGGCTACACCTTC.

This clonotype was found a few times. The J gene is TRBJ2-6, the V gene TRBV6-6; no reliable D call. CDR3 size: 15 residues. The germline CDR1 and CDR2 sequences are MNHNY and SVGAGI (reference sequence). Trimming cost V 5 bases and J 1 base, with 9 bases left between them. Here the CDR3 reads CASSEKGSGANVLTF. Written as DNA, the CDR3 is TGTGCCAGCAGTGAGAAGGGTTCTGGGGCCAACGTCCTGACTTTC.

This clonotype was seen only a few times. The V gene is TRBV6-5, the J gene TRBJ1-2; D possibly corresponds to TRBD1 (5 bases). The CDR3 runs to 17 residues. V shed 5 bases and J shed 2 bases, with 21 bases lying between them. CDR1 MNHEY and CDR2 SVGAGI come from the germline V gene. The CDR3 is CASSPLRDPRTNYGYTF. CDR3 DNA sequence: TGTGCCAGCAGTCCGTTAAGGGACCCCAGAACCAACTATGGCTACACCTTC.

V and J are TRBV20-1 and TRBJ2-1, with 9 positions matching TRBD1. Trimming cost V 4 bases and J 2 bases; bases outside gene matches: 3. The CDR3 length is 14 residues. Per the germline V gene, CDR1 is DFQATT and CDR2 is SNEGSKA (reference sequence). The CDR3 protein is CSANTGGAYNEQFF. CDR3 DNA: TGCAGTGCTAATACAGGGGGCGCCTACAATGAGCAGTTCTTC.

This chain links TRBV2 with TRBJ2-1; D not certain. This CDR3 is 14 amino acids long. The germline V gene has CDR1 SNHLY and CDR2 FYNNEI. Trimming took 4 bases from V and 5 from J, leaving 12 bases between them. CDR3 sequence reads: CASSATIADNEQFF. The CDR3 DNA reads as TGTGCCAGCAGTGCCACCATTGCGGACAATGAGCAGTTCTTC.

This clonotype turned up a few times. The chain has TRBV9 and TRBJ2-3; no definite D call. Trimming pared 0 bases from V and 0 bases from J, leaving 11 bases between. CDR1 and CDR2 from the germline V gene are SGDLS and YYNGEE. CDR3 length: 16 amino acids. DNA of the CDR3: TGTGCCAGCAGCGTAGAGGGCGGCCATAGCACAGATACGCAGTATTTT. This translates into CASSVEGGHSTDTQYF.

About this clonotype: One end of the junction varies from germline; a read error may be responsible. CDR3 nucleotide sequence: TGTGCCAGCAGCACAGGGCCCCTGGGCAAAACCATTCAGTACTTC. Its translation: CASSTGPLGKTIQYF. The genes are TRBV9 and TRBJ2-4; D may be TRBD1 (6 bases). The CDR3 contains 15 residues. Germline assignment: CDR1 SGDLS and CDR2 YYNGEE.